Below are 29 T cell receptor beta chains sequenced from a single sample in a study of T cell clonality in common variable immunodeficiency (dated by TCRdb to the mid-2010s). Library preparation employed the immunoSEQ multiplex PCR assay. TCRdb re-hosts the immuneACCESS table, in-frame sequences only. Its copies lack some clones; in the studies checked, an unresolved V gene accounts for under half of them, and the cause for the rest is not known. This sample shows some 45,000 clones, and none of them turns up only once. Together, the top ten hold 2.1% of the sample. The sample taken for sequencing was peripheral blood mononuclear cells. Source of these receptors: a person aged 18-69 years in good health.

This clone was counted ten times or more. Here the CDR3 reads CSAPDSERNQPQHF. The covered CDR3 bases are TGCAGTGCTCCCGACAGTGAACGAAATCAGCCC. V and J are TRBV20-1 and TRBJ1-5, with D tentatively TRBD1 (5 bases). The read terminates 3 residues ahead of where the CDR3 ends, so the germline J gene completes it. The V gene's germline CDR1 is DFQATT and CDR2 SNEGSKA (reference sequence). V lost 5 bases and J 4 bases, leaving 15 bases between the germline ends. The CDR3 length is 14 residues.

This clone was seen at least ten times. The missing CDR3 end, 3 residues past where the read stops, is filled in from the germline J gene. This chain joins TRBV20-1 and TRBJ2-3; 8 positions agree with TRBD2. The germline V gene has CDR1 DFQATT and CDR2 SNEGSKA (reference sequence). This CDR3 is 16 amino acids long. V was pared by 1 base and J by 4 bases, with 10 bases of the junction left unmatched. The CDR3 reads CSARVSASGFSDTQYF. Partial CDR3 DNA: TGCAGTGCTAGAGTCTCGGCTAGCGGGTTTTCAGATACG.

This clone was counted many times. The CDR3 DNA, read in part, is TGTGCCAGCAGCGTCACAGAGGGGCTAAACACTGAA. It specifies CASSVTEGLNTE. The entire CDR3 is CASSVTEGLNTEAFF. The J gene is TRBJ1-1, the V gene TRBV9, with a possible D match to TRBD1 (5 bases). The read finishes 3 residues shy of the CDR3 end, and the germline J gene is used to complete it. V was pared by 2 bases and J by 2 bases, with 13 bases between. This CDR3 has 15 residues. Germline assignment: CDR1 SGDLS and CDR2 YYNGEE. The entire variable domain, with the rest obtained from reference TRBV9 and TRBJ1-1, is as follows: DSGVTQTPKHLITATGQRVTLRCSPRSGDLSVYWYQQSLDQGLQFLIQYYNGEERAKGNILERFSAQQFPDLHSELNLSSLELGDSALYFCASSVTEGLNTEAFFGQGTRLTVV.

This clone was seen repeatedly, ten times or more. CDR3 protein: CASSVVPGTSGVSSYNEQFF. The sequenced part of the CDR3 DNA is TGTGCCAGCAGCGTAGTACCCGGGACTAGCGGGGTAAGCTCCTACAATGAG. The chain combines TRBV9 with TRBJ2-1; 13 bases match TRBD2. With the read ending 3 residues before the CDR3 end, the germline J gene is used to fill in that end. Trimming took 0 bases from V and 0 from J; bases not matched to a gene: 9. The CDR3 is 20 amino acids. Germline V lookup: CDR1 SGDLS, CDR2 YYNGEE.

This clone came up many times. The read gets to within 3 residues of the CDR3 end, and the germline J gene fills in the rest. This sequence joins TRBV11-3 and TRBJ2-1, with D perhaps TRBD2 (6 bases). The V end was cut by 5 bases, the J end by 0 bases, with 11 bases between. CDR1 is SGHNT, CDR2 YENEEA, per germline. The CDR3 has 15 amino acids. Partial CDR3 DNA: TGTGCCAGCAGCCTAAGGACTATCTCCTACAATGAG. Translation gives CASSLRTISYNE. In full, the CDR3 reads CASSLRTISYNEQFF.

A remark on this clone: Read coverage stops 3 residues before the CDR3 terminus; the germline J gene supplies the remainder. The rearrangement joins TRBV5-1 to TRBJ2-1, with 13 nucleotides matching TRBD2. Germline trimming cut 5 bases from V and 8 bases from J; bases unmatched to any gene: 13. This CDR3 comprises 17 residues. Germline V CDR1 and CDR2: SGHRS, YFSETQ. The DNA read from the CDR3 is TGCGCCAGCAGACGTAGTACTAGCGGGAGGGCCTTGGATGAG. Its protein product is CASRRSTSGRALDE. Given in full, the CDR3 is CASRRSTSGRALDEQFF.

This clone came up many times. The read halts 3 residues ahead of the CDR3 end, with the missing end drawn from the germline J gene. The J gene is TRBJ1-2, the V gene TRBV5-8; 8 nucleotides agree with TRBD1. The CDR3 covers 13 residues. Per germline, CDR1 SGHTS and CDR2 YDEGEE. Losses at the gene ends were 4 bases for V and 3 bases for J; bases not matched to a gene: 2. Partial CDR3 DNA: TGTGCCAGCAGCCCGACAGGGGACTATGGC. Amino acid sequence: CASSPTGDYG. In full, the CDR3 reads CASSPTGDYGYTF. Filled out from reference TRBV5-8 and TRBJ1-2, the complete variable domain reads EAGVTQSPTHLIKTRGQQATLRCSPISGHTSVYWYQQALGLGLQFLLWYDEGEERNRGNFPPRFSGRQFPNYSSELNVNALELEDSALYLCASSPTGDYGYTFGSGTRLTVV.

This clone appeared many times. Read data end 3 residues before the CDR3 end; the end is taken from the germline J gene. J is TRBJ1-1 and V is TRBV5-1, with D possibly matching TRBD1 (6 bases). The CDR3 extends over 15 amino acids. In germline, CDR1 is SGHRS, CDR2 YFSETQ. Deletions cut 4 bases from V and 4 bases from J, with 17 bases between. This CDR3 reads CASSDDETGSTEAFF. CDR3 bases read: TGCGCCAGCAGCGACGACGAAACAGGGAGCACTGAA.

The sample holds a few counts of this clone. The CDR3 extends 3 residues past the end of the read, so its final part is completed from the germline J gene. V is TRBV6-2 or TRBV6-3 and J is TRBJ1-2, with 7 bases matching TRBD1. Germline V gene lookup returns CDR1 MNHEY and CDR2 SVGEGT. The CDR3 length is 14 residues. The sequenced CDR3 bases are TGTGCCAGCACCCATCCCGACAGGGTCCACGAC. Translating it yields CASTHPDRVHD. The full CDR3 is CASTHPDRVHDYTF.

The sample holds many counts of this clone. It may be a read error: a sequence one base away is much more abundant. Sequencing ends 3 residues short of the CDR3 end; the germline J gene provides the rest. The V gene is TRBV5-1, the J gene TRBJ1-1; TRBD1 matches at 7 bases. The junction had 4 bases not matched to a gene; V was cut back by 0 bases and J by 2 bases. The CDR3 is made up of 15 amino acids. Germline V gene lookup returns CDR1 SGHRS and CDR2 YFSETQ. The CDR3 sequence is CASSLAGTANTEAFF. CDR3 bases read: TGCGCCAGCAGCTTGGCCGGGACAGCTAACACTGAA.

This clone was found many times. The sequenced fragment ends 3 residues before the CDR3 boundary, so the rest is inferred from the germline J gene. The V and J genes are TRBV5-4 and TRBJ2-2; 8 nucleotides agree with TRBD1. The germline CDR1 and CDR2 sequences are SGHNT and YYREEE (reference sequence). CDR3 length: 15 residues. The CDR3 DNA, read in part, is TGTGCCAGCAGCCCCAGACAGGGGATGGATGAAAAG. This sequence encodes CASSPRQGMDEK. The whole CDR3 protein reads CASSPRQGMDEKLFF.

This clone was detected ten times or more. The sequenced part of the CDR3 DNA is TGTGCCAGCAGCTCAAGACAGAATGGACCCCAAGAGACC. Translated, it gives CASSSRQNGPQET. The whole CDR3 reads CASSSRQNGPQETQYF. This rearrangement joins TRBV5-4 to TRBJ2-5; perhaps TRBD1 as D (5 bases). The read ends 3 residues before the CDR3 terminus; that terminus is restored from the germline J gene. There are 16 residues in the CDR3. Per the germline V gene, CDR1 is SGHNT and CDR2 is YYREEE (reference sequence). Trimming left V 3 bases short and J 1 base short, with 16 bases between.

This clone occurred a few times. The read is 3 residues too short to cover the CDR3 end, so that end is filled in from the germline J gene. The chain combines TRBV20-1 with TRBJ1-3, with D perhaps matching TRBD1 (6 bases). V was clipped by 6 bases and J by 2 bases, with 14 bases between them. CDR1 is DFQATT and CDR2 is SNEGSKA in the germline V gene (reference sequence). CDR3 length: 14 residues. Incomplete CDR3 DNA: TGCAGTGCGAACAGGGCGGAGGCTGGAAACACC. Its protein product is CSANRAEAGNT. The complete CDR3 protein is CSANRAEAGNTIYF.

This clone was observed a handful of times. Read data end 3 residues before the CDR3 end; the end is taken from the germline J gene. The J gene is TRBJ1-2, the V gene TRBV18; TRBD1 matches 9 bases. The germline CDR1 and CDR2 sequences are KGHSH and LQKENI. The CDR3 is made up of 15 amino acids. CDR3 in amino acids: CASSSSPQGAVGYTF. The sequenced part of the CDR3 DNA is TGTGCCAGCTCATCATCTCCACAGGGGGCGGTAGGC.

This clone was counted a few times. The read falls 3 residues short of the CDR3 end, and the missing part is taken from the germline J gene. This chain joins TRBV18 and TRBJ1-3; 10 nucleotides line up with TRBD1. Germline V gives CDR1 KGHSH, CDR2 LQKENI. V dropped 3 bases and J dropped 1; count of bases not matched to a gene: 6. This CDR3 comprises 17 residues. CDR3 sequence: CASSPTDRGHSGNTIYF. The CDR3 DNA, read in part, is TGTGCCAGCTCACCTACCGACAGGGGGCATTCTGGAAACACC.

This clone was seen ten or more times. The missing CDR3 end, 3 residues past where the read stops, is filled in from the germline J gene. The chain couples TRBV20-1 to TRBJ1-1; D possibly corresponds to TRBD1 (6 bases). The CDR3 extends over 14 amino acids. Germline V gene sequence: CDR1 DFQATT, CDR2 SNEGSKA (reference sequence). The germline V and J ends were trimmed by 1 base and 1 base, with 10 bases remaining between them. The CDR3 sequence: CSARGQEKNTEAFF. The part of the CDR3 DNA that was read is TGCAGTGCTAGAGGACAGGAGAAGAACACTGAA.

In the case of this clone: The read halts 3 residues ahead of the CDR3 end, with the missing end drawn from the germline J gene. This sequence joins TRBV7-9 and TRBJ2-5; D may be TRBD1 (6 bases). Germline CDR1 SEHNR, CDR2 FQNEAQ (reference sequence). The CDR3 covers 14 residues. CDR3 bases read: TGTGCCAGCAGGAGTAGAACAGGGCCAGATACC. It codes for CASRSRTGPDT. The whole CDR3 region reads CASRSRTGPDTQYF. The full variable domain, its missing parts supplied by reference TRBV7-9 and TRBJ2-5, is DTGVSQNPRHKITKRGQNVTFRCDPISEHNRLYWYRQTLGQGPEFLTYFQNEAQLEKSRLLSDRFSAERPKGSFSTLEIQRTEQGDSAMYLCASRSRTGPDTQYFGPGTRLLVL.

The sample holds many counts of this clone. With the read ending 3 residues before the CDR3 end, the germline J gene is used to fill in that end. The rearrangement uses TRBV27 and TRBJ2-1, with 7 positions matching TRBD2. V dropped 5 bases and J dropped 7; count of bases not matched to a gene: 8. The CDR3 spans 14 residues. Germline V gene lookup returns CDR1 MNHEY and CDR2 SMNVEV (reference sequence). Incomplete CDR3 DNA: TGTGCCAGCAGTGCCGGGACTACCCTGAATGAG. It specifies CASSAGTTLNE. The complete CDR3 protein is CASSAGTTLNEQFF.

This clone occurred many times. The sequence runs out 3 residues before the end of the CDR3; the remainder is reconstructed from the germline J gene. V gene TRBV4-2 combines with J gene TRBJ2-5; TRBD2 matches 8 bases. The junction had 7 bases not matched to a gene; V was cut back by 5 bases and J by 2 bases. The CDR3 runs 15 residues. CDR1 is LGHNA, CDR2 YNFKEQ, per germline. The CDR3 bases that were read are TGTGCCAGCAGCGAATTAGCGGGGAGGCAAGAGACC. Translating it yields CASSELAGRQET. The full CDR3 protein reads CASSELAGRQETQYF.

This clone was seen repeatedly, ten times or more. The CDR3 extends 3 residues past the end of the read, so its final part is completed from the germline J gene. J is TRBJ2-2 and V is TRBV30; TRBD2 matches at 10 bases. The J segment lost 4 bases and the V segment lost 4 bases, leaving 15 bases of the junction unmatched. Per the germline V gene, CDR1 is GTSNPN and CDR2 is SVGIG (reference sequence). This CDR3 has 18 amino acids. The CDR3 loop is CAWIPPGGSGRPTGELFF. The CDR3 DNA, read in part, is TGTGCCTGGATTCCCCCCGGGGGTAGCGGGAGGCCCACCGGGGAG.

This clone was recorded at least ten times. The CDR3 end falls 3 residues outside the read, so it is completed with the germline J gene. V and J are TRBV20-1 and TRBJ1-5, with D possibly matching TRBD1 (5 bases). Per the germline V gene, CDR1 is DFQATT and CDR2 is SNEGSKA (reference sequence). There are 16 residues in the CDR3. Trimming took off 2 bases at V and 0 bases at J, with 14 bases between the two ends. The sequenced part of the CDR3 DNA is TGCAGTGCTAGACCCCCCGGGGACTTTAGCAATCAGCCC. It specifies CSARPPGDFSNQP. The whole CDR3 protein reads CSARPPGDFSNQPQHF.

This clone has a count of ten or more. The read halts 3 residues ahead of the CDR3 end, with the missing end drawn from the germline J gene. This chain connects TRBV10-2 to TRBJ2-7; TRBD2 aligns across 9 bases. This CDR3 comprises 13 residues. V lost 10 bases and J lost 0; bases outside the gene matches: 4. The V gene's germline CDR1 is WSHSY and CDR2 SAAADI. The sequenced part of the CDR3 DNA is TGCGCCACCATAGCGGGGGTCTCCTACGAG. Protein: CATIAGVSYE. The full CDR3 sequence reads CATIAGVSYEQYF.

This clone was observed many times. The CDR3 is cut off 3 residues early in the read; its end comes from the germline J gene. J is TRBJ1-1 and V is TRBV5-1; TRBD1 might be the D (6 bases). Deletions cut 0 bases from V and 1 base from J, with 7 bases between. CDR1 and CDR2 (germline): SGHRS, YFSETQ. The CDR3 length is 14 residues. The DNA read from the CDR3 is TGCGCCAGCAGCTTGGAGACAGGGAACACTGAA. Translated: CASSLETGNTE. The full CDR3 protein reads CASSLETGNTEAFF.

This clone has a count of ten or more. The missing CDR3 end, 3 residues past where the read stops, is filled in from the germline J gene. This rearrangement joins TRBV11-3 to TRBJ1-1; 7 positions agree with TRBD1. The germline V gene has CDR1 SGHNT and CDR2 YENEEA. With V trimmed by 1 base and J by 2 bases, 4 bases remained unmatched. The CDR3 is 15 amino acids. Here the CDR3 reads CASSLGPGGNTEAFF. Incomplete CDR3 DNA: TGTGCCAGCAGCTTAGGCCCAGGGGGAAACACTGAA.

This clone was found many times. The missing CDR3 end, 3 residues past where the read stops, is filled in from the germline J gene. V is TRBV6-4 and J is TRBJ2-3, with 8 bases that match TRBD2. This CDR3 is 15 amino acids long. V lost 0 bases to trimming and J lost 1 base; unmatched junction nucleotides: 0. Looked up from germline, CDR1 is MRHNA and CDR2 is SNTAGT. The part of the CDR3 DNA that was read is TGTGCCAGCAGTGACTCTAGCGGGGGCACAGATACG. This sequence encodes CASSDSSGGTDT. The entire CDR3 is CASSDSSGGTDTQYF.

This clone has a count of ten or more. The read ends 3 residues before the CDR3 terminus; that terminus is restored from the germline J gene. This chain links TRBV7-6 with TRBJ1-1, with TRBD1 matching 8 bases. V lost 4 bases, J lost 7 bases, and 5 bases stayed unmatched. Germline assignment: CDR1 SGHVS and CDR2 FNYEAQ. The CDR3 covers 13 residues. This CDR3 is CASSSGQGGEAFF. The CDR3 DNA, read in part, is TGTGCCAGCAGCTCAGGACAGGGTGGTGAA.

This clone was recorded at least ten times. CDR3 DNA (partial): TGTGCCAGTAGTATTAAGGGGTTGGATGGC. It yields the protein CASSIKGLDG. The whole CDR3 protein is CASSIKGLDGYTF. The chain is built from TRBV19 and TRBJ1-2; TRBD1 might be the D (5 bases). With the read ending 3 residues before the CDR3 end, the germline J gene is used to fill in that end. Trimming took off 3 bases at V and 6 bases at J, with 11 bases between the two ends. The length of the CDR3 is 13 residues. CDR1 is LNHDA, CDR2 SQIVND, per germline (reference sequence).

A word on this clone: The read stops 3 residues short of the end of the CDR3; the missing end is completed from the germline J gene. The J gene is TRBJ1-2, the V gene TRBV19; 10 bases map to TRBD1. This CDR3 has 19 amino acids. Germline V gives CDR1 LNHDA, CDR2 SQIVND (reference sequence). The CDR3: CASSIGTGAFSGSADTYTF. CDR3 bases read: TGTGCCAGTAGTATCGGGACAGGGGCCTTCTCCGGAAGTGCAGATACC.

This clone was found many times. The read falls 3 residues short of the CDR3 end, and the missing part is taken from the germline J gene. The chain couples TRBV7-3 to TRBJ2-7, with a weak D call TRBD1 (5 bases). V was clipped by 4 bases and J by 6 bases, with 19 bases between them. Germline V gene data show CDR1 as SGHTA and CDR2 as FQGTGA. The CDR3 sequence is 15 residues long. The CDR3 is CASSSFPREGAEQYF. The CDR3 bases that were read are TGTGCCAGCAGCTCGTTCCCCAGGGAAGGGGCCGAG.